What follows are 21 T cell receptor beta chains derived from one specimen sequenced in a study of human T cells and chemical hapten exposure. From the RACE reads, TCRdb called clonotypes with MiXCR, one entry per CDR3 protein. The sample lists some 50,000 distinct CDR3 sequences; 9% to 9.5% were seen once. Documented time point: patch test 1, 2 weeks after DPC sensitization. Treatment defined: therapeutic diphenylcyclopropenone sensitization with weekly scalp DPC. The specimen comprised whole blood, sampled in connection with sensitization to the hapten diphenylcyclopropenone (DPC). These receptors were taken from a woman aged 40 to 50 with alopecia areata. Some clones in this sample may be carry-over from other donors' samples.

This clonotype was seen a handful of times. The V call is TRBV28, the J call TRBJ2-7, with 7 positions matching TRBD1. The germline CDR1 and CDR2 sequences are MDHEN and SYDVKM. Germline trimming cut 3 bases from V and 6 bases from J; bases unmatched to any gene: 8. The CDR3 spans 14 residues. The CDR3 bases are TGTGCCAGCAGTTTGATCGGACAGGCCGGCGAGCAGTACTTC. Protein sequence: CASSLIGQAGEQYF.

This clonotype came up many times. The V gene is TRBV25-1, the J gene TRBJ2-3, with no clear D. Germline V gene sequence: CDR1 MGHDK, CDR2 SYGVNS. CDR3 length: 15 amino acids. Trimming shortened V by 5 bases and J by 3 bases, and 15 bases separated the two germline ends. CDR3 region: CASSLDGVRTDTQYF. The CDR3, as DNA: TGTGCCAGCAGTTTAGACGGAGTCAGAACAGATACGCAGTATTTT.

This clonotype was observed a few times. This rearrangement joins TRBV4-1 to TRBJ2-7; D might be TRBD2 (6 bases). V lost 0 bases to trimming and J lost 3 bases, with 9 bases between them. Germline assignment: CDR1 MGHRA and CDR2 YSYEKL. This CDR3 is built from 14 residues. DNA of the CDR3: TGCGCCAGCAGCCAAGATCGGGAGAGCTACGAGCAGTACTTC. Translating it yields CASSQDRESYEQYF.

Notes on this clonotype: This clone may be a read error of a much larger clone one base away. For the CDR3, the DNA is TGTGCCAGCAGTGAACCGGGACGGGGCCACTACGAGCAGTACTTC. Translated, it gives CASSEPGRGHYEQYF. This sequence joins TRBV6-1 and TRBJ2-7, with D possibly being TRBD1 or TRBD2 (5 bases each). Trimming stripped 2 bases from V and 3 bases from J, with 14 bases between. Germline V gene sequence: CDR1 MNHNS, CDR2 SASEGT. CDR3 length equals 15 residues.

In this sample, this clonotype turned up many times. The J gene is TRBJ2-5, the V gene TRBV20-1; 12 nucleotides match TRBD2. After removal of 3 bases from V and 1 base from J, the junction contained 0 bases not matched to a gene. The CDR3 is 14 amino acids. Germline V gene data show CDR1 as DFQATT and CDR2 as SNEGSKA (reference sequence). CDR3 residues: CSARTSGGQETQYF. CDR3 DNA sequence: TGCAGTGCTAGGACTAGCGGGGGCCAAGAGACCCAGTACTTC.

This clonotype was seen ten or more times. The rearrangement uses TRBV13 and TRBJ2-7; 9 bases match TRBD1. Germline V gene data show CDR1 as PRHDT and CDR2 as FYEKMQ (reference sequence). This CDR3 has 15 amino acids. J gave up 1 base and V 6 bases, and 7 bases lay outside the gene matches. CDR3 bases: TGTGCCAGCAGTCGAGGGGACAGGGAATCCTACGAGCAGTACTTC. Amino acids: CASSRGDRESYEQYF.

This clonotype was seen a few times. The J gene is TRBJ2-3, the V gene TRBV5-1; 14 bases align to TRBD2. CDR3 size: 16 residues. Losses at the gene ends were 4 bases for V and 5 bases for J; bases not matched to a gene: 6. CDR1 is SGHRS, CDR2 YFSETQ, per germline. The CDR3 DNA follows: TGCGCCAGCAGCAGGGGACTAGCGGGGGAGGAAGATACGCAGTATTTT. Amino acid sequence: CASSRGLAGEEDTQYF.

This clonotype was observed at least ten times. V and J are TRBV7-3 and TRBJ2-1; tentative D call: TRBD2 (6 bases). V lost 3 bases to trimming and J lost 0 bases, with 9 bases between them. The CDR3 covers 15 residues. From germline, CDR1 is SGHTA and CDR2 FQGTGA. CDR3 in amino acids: CASSFGGSSYNEQFF. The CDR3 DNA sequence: TGTGCCAGCAGCTTTGGGGGGAGCTCCTACAATGAGCAGTTCTTC.

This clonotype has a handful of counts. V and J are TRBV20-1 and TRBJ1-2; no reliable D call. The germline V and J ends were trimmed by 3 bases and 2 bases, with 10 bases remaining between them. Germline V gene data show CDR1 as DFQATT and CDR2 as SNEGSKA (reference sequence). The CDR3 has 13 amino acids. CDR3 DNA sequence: TGCAGTGCTAGTAGAGTGGGGAACTATGGCTACACCTTC. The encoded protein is CSASRVGNYGYTF.

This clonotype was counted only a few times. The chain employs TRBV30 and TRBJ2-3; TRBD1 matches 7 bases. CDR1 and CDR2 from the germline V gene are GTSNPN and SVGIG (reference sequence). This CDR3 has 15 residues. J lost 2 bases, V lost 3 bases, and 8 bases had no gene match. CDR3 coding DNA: TGTGCCTGGAGCCTATCAGGGGGTACCACAGATACGCAGTATTTT. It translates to CAWSLSGGTTDTQYF.

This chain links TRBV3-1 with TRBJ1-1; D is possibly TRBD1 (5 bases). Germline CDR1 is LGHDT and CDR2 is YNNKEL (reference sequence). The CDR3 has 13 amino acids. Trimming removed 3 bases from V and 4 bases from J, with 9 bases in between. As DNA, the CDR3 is TGTGCCAGCAGCCATAGCAGGGCCACTGAAGCTTTCTTT. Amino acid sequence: CASSHSRATEAFF.

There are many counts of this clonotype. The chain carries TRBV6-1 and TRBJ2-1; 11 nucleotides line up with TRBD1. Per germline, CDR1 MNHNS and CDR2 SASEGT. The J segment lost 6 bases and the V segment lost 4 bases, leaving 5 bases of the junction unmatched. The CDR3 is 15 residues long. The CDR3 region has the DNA TGTGCCAGCAGTGCCTGGACAGGGGGCTTCAATGAGCAGTTCTTC. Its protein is CASSAWTGGFNEQFF.

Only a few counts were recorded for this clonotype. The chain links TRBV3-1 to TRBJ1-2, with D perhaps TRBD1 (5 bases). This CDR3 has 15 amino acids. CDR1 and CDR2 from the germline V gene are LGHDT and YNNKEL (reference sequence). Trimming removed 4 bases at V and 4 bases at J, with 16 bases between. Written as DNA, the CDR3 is TGTGCCAGCAGCCCCCGGGACGGAAGCTTCTATGGCTACACCTTC. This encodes CASSPRDGSFYGYTF.

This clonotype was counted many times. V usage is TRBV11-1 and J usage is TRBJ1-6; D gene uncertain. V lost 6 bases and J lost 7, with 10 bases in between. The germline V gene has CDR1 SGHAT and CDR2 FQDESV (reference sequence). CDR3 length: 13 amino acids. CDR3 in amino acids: CASSTTGNSPLHF. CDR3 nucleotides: TGTGCCAGCAGTACCACGGGGAATTCACCCCTCCACTTT.

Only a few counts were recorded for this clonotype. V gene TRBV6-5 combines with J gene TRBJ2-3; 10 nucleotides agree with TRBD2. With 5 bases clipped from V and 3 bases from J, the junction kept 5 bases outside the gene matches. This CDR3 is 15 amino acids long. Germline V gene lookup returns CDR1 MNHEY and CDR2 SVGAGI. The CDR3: CASSLSGGTTDTQYF. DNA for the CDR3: TGTGCCAGCAGTCTTAGCGGGGGGACTACAGATACGCAGTATTTT.

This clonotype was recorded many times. The CDR3 coding sequence is TGTGCCAGCAGCTTGAATATTCAGGGGACGAACACCGGGGAGCTGTTTTTT. This codes for CASSLNIQGTNTGELFF. The V call is TRBV5-5, the J call TRBJ2-2; possibly TRBD1 for D (6 bases). This CDR3 region has 17 residues. The V end was cut by 1 base, the J end by 0 bases, with 13 bases between. Germline V gene data show CDR1 as SGHKS and CDR2 as YYEKEE (reference sequence). The full variable domain, in which reference TRBV5-5 and TRBJ2-2 provide the parts outside the CDR3, is DAGVTQSPTHLIKTRGQQVTLRCSPISGHKSVSWYQQVLGQGPQFIFQYYEKEERGRGNFPDRFSARQFPNYSSELNVNALLLGDSALYLCASSLNIQGTNTGELFFGEGSRLTVL.

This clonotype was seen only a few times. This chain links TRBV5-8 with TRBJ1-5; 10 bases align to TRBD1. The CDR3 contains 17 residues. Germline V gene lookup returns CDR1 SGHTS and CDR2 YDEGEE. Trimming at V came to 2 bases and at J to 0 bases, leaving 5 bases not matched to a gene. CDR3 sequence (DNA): TGTGCCAGCAGCTTCTTCGGACAGGGGGATAGCAATCAGCCCCAGCATTTT. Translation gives CASSFFGQGDSNQPQHF.

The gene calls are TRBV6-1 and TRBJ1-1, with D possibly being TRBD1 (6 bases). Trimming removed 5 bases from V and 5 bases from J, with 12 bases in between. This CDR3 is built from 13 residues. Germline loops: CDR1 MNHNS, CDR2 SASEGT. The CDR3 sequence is CASSTTGSTEAFF. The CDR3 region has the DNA TGTGCCAGCAGTACCACAGGGAGTACTGAAGCTTTCTTT.

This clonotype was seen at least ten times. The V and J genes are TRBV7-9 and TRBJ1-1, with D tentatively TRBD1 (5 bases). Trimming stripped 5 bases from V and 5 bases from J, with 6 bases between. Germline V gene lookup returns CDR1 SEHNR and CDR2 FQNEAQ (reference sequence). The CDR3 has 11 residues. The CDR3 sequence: CASSRGTEAFF. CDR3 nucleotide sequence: TGTGCCAGCAGCCGGGGGACTGAAGCTTTCTTT.

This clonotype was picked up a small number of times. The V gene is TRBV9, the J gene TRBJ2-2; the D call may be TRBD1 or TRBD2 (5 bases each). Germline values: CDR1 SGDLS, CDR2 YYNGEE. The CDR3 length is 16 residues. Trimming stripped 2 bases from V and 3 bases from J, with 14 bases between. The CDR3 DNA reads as TGTGCCAGCAGCGTGTTCAGCCGAGGGGACACCGGGGAGCTGTTTTTT. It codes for CASSVFSRGDTGELFF. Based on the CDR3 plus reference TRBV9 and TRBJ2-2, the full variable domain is DSGVTQTPKHLITATGQRVTLRCSPRSGDLSVYWYQQSLDQGLQFLIQYYNGEERAKGNILERFSAQQFPDLHSELNLSSLELGDSALYFCASSVFSRGDTGELFFGEGSRLTVL.

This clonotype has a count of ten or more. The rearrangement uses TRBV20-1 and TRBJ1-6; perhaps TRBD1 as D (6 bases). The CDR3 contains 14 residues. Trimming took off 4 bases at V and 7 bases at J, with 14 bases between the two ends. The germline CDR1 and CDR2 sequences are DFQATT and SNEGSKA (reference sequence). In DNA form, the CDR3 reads TGCAGTGCTACCTTTAGGGGGGGCAATTCACCCCTCCACTTT. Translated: CSATFRGGNSPLHF.